A single sample is the source of the 13 T cell receptor beta chains below, sequenced in a study of T cells after yellow fever vaccination. Each CDR3 protein is one row after TCRdb ran MiXCR on the 5' RACE reads. This sample has hundreds of thousands of distinct CDR3 sequences, with about 13% found just once. Sequencing was performed on PBMCs, taken on the day of the yellow fever booster vaccination. The receptor set was obtained from a man aged 25-40 years who received the YFV17D yellow fever vaccine.

This clonotype has only a few counts. The chain recombines TRBV7-9 with TRBJ1-6; D not resolved. Germline V gene data show CDR1 as SEHNR and CDR2 as FQNEAQ (reference sequence). V was clipped by 5 bases and J by 7 bases, with 6 bases between them. This CDR3 region has 12 residues. The CDR3 sequence: CASSDLNSPLHF. The CDR3 nucleotides are TGTGCCAGCAGCGATCTGAATTCACCCCTCCACTTT.

This clonotype was picked up many times. The V call is TRBV5-1, the J call TRBJ2-2, with 10 bases identical to TRBD2. Germline assignment: CDR1 SGHRS and CDR2 YFSETQ. This CDR3 region has 15 residues. Trimming cost V 4 bases and J 4 bases; bases outside gene matches: 4. CDR3 DNA sequence: TGCGCCAGCAGCCGGACTAGCGGAACCACCGGGGAGCTGTTTTTT. Amino acid sequence: CASSRTSGTTGELFF.

The chain is built from TRBV18 and TRBJ2-4; tentative D call: TRBD1 (5 bases). Trimming left V 5 bases short and J 0 bases short, with 8 bases between. CDR1 is KGHSH, CDR2 LQKENI, per germline. The CDR3 length is 14 residues. DNA for the CDR3: TGTGCCAGCTCAGAGACAGCAGCCAAAAACATTCAGTACTTC. Residues: CASSETAAKNIQYF. Complete variable domain (other parts from reference TRBV18 and TRBJ2-4): NAGVMQNPRHLVRRRGQEARLRCSPMKGHSHVYWYRQLPEEGLKFMVYLQKENIIDESGMPKERFSAEFPKEGPSILRIQQVVRGDSAAYFCASSETAAKNIQYFGAGTRLSVL.

The chain carries TRBV4-3 and TRBJ2-1; no clear D. This CDR3 has 15 residues. Per germline, CDR1 LGHNA and CDR2 YSLEER. V was trimmed by 1 base and J by 2 bases, leaving 9 bases between them. As DNA, the CDR3 is TGCGCCAGCAGCCAAGCCGCAGCCGCCTACAATGAGCAGTTCTTC. Translation: CASSQAAAAYNEQFF.

This clonotype has more than one count but fewer than ten. This chain connects TRBV20-1 to TRBJ2-7; perhaps TRBD2 as D (6 bases). The V gene's germline CDR1 is DFQATT and CDR2 SNEGSKA (reference sequence). V shed 6 bases and J shed 2 bases, with 11 bases lying between them. The CDR3 is 12 residues long. CDR3 sequence reads: CSAFGGTYEQYF. The CDR3 DNA follows: TGCAGTGCATTTGGGGGGACCTACGAGCAGTACTTC.

CDR3 protein: CASSRTAYQETQYF. CDR3 bases: TGTGCCAGCAGTCGAACAGCGTACCAAGAGACCCAGTACTTC. The gene calls are TRBV7-9 and TRBJ2-5; no reliable D call. The CDR3 extends over 14 amino acids. Deletions cut 6 bases from V and 0 bases from J, with 11 bases between. Looked up from germline, CDR1 is SEHNR and CDR2 is FQNEAQ (reference sequence).

This rearrangement joins TRBV27 to TRBJ2-5; 8 nucleotides agree with TRBD1. The germline CDR1 and CDR2 sequences are MNHEY and SMNVEV (reference sequence). Unmatched junction bases numbered 13, after V lost 5 bases and J lost 2 bases. This CDR3 comprises 17 residues. Here the CDR3 reads CASSQARDRWEQETQYF. The DNA for the CDR3 is TGTGCCAGCAGTCAAGCCCGGGACAGGTGGGAGCAAGAGACCCAGTACTTC.

This clonotype has only a few counts. V is TRBV11-2 and J is TRBJ2-1, with 9 positions matching TRBD2. Looked up from germline, CDR1 is SGHAT and CDR2 is FQNNGV. The V and J ends lost 8 bases and 0 bases, in that order; junction bases with no gene match: 17. This CDR3 has 19 residues. CDR3 in DNA: TGTGCCAGCGAATCCCCCGTGGCGGGAGGGCACCCCTCCTACAATGAGCAGTTCTTC. Translated, it gives CASESPVAGGHPSYNEQFF.

This clonotype showed up just a few times. This sequence joins TRBV19 and TRBJ2-7, with D uncertain. V was clipped by 3 bases and J by 2 bases, with 11 bases between them. The germline gives CDR1 LNHDA, CDR2 SQIVND (reference sequence). This CDR3 has 14 amino acids. CDR3 loop: CASSIFGRPYEQYF. CDR3 in DNA: TGTGCCAGTAGTATTTTCGGCAGACCCTACGAGCAGTACTTC.

This sequence joins TRBV5-1 and TRBJ2-7; 7 nucleotides line up with TRBD1. From germline, CDR1 is SGHRS and CDR2 YFSETQ. The CDR3 covers 14 residues. Germline trimming cut 4 bases from V and 0 bases from J; bases unmatched to any gene: 4. The CDR3, as DNA: TGCGCCAGCAGCCGGACAGGCGACTCCTACGAGCAGTACTTC. Its protein product is CASSRTGDSYEQYF.

A few counts support this clonotype. This rearrangement joins TRBV3-1 to TRBJ2-5; 14 bases agree with TRBD2. Germline-derived CDR1 and CDR2 are LGHDT and YNNKEL (reference sequence). V lost 6 bases to trimming and J lost 6 bases; unmatched junction nucleotides: 9. The CDR3 runs 16 residues. CDR3 in DNA: TGTGCCAGCAGACCCTCGACTAGCGGGAGGGTTCAGACCCAGTACTTC. Translated, it gives CASRPSTSGRVQTQYF.

The chain combines TRBV7-2 with TRBJ2-1; 7 nucleotides line up with TRBD2. The germline CDR1 and CDR2 sequences are SGHTA and FQGNSA. J was trimmed by 13 bases and V by 1 base; bases with no gene match: 10. The CDR3 runs to 14 residues. CDR3 amino acids: CASSLVAAGVSQFF. DNA for the CDR3: TGTGCCAGCAGCTTAGTAGCGGCGGGAGTATCTCAGTTCTTC.

This sequence joins TRBV7-9 and TRBJ2-1; tentative D call: TRBD1 (6 bases). Germline V gene lookup returns CDR1 SEHNR and CDR2 FQNEAQ (reference sequence). Trimming cost V 4 bases and J 6 bases, with 10 bases left between them. This CDR3 has 13 residues. The CDR3 protein is CASSSTGPNEQFF. The CDR3 coding sequence is TGTGCCAGCAGCTCAACAGGGCCCAATGAGCAGTTCTTC.